Following are 8 T cell receptor beta chains from one sample sequenced in a study of identical twins. In TCRdb, the 5' RACE reads were re-called with MiXCR into one record per CDR3 protein. The table has about 20,000 distinct CDR3 sequences, roughly 70% seen once. Sequencing input: memory (CD45RO+) T cells sorted from blood. These receptors were collected from a woman aged 18-29 years in good health. This table probably holds off-target reads from a library built for another chain.

This chain links TRBV20-1 with TRBJ1-6, with D tentatively TRBD1 (5 bases). This CDR3 comprises 17 residues. With 3 bases removed from V and 3 bases from J, the gap between germline ends came to 18 bases. The V gene's germline CDR1 is DFQATT and CDR2 SNEGSKA (reference sequence). DNA for the CDR3: TGCAGTGCTAGCCCTTTGGGGCAGGCTCTCTATAATTCACCCCTCCACTTT. It yields the protein CSASPLGQALYNSPLHF.

The rearrangement joins TRBV4-3 to TRBJ2-2; D is uncertain. Germline CDR1 is LGHNA and CDR2 is YSLEER. V lost 4 bases, J lost 5 bases, and 11 bases lay in between. This CDR3 contains 14 residues. The chain's CDR3 is CASSPILKTGELFF. DNA of the CDR3: TGCGCCAGCAGCCCAATACTGAAGACCGGGGAGCTGTTTTTT.

The chain has TRBV4-3 and TRBJ1-1; D remains unclear. The CDR3 extends over 13 amino acids. V gave up 1 base and J gave up 1 base, with 4 bases separating them. Germline values: CDR1 LGHNA, CDR2 YSLEER. The DNA of the CDR3 is TGCGCCAGCAGCCAAGTAAGGAACACTGAAGCTTTCTTT. Translating it yields CASSQVRNTEAFF.

The J gene is TRBJ2-7, the V gene TRBV6-5, with D perhaps TRBD1 (6 bases). The CDR3 covers 13 residues. V lost 2 bases and J lost 4, with 9 bases in between. The germline V gene has CDR1 MNHEY and CDR2 SVGAGI. The CDR3 sequence is CASSYRTVYEQYF. The CDR3 bases are TGTGCCAGCAGTTACAGGACAGTTTACGAGCAGTACTTC.

This clonotype occurred once. The CDR3 region has the DNA TGCAGTGCCCTGGGGAGTATTTCTTACAATGAGCAGTTCTTC. Translating gives CSALGSISYNEQFF. The J gene is TRBJ2-1, the V gene TRBV20-1; D is perhaps TRBD2 (5 bases). The germline V gene encodes CDR1 DFQATT and CDR2 SNEGSKA (reference sequence). Trimming took off 6 bases at V and 4 bases at J, with 16 bases between the two ends. The CDR3 is 14 amino acids.

The chain recombines TRBV7-2 with TRBJ2-7; 11 nucleotides line up with TRBD2. The V gene's germline CDR1 is SGHTA and CDR2 FQGNSA. This CDR3 has 14 amino acids. The J segment lost 4 bases and the V segment lost 1 base, leaving 0 bases of the junction unmatched. The chain's CDR3 is CASSLGLAGYEQYF. Here the CDR3 DNA reads TGTGCCAGCAGCTTAGGACTAGCGGGATACGAGCAGTACTTC.

Only a few counts were recorded for this clonotype. This chain links TRBV2 with TRBJ2-1; D is unresolved. The CDR3 sequence is 17 residues long. V was clipped by 6 bases and J by 8 bases, with 26 bases between them. Looked up from germline, CDR1 is SNHLY and CDR2 is FYNNEI. The CDR3 DNA reads TGTGCCAGCAGCGAAACTCCGACCCCGCTAAAGGTCGATGAGCAGTTCTTC. Its translation is CASSETPTPLKVDEQFF. Complete variable domain (other parts from reference TRBV2 and TRBJ2-1): EPEVTQTPSHQVTQMGQEVILRCVPISNHLYFYWYRQILGQKVEFLVSFYNNEISEKSEIFDDQFSVERPDGSNFTLKIRSTKLEDSAMYFCASSETPTPLKVDEQFFGPGTRLTVL.

This clonotype has only a few counts. V and J are TRBV24-1 and TRBJ2-1; TRBD1 matches 7 bases. The germline V gene encodes CDR1 KGHDR and CDR2 SFDVKD. The CDR3 length is 16 residues. J gave up 2 bases and V 4 bases, and 7 bases lay outside the gene matches. In DNA form, the CDR3 reads TGTGCCACCAGTGACCACCGGGACAGCGCCTACAATGAGCAGTTCTTC. Its protein product is CATSDHRDSAYNEQFF.